Listed below are T cell receptor beta chains from one sample, sequenced in a study of blood T cell repertoires in COVID-19. Sequencing used immunoSEQ multiplex PCR; TCRdb keeps in-frame clones, though not all of them. The repertoire has about 370,000 clones, 85% to 90% of them found once; the top ten carry over 0.95%. The specimen sequenced was PBMCs or T cells enriched from blood (not recorded which). These receptors came from a man aged 18-30 years who had recovered from COVID-19. The CDR3 runs from the conserved cysteine through the conserved F or W. The D gene is left open where the match is weak. Rows give clone size only sometimes, using once, few, many, or a class for an expanded clone.

d_call j_call v_call clone_size cdr3_nt cdr3_aa
TRBD1 TRBJ2-7 TRBV6-5 NA TGTGCCAGCCGATCCGGGACAGGGTCCTTCCAGCAGTACTTC CASRSGTGSFQQYF
TRBD2 TRBJ2-5 TRBV3-1/TRBV3-2 NA TGTGCCAGCAGCCGAACAGGACTAGCGGGGGTTAACTTC CASSRTGLAGVNF
NA TRBJ2-2 TRBV3-1/TRBV3-2 once TGTGCCAGCCGGGGTGGGCGCTCAAGGGCCGGGGAGCTGTTTTTT CASRGGRSRAGELFF
TRBD2 TRBJ2-3 TRBV4-1 NA TGCGCCAGCAGCCAACACCCGCCGGGGGGAGTAGATACGCAGTATTTT CASSQHPPGGVDTQYF
NA TRBJ2-7 TRBV5-1 NA TGCGCCAGCAGCCGACTCCGGGAGTATGACGAGCAGTACTTC CASSRLREYDEQYF
TRBD1 TRBJ2-7 TRBV4-1 NA TGCGCCAGCAGCCGGATGACAGGGACGAGCTCCTACGAGCAGTACTTC CASSRMTGTSSYEQYF
TRBD2 TRBJ2-7 TRBV28 NA TGTGCCAGCAGTTTATTAGCGGGAGGGACGGGTGAGCAGTACTTC CASSLLAGGTGEQYF
TRBD2 TRBJ2-5 TRBV29-1 NA TGCAGCGTCACCGGGACTAGCGTAAAAGAGACCCAGTACTTC CSVTGTSVKETQYF
NA TRBJ1-2 TRBV3-1/TRBV3-2 many TGTGCCAGCAGCCAATCTGAGACAAAGGAAGGCTACACCTTC CASSQSETKEGYTF
TRBD1 TRBJ1-5 TRBV15 NA TGTGCCACCAGCGGTACAGGGGTGAGGGAGCCCCAGCATTTT CATSGTGVREPQHF
NA TRBJ1-2 TRBV28 NA TGTGCCAGCAGAACGCCAGGGCGGTCAAACTATGGCTACACCTTC CASRTPGRSNYGYTF
NA TRBJ1-4 TRBV2 NA TGTGCCAGCAGAAGACTGGAAGCAACTAATGAAAAACTGTTTTTT CASRRLEATNEKLFF
TRBD1 TRBJ1-6 TRBV2 NA TGTGCCAGCAGTCGGGACAGTCAAAGTAATAATTCACCCCTCCACTTT CASSRDSQSNNSPLHF
NA TRBJ1-1 TRBV4-1 NA TGCGCCAGCAGCCAAGAGGGGCTCGGAGCTATCACTGAAGCTTTCTTT CASSQEGLGAITEAFF
TRBD1 TRBJ1-3 TRBV29-1 once TGCAGCGTTAAGGACAGGGCCGGAAACACCATATATTTT CSVKDRAGNTIYF
NA TRBJ1-1 TRBV4-2 NA TGTGCCAGCAGCCAAGATTCTGGTAGAGCGAACACTGAAGCTTTCTTT CASSQDSGRANTEAFF
TRBD1 TRBJ1-4 TRBV5-1 NA TGCGCCAGCAGCTTGCAAGGGGGCAGCCCTAATGAAAAACTGTTTTTT CASSLQGGSPNEKLFF
NA TRBJ2-1 TRBV11-1 NA TGTGCCAGCAGCCTCGCAGGGGGGCGTGACAATGAGCAGTTCTTC CASSLAGGRDNEQFF
NA TRBJ2-7 TRBV24-1 NA TGTGCCACCAGTGATTTTGGGGAGGAGCAGTACTTC CATSDFGEEQYF
NA TRBJ1-1 TRBV6-5 NA TGTGCCAGCAGTTACTCGAGCGGGAGCATGAACACTGAAGCTTTCTTT CASSYSSGSMNTEAFF
TRBD1 TRBJ1-2 TRBV7-9 NA TGTGCCAGCAGTTATAAACCGGCGACAGGGGATGGCTACACCTTC CASSYKPATGDGYTF
TRBD1 TRBJ2-7 TRBV12-5 NA TGTGCCAACAGGGGTTTCCACGAGCAGTACTTC CANRGFHEQYF
NA TRBJ1-2 TRBV5-4 NA TGTGCCAGCAGCTTACAGGGTGGCTATGGCTACACCTTC CASSLQGGYGYTF
NA TRBJ1-2 TRBV3-1/TRBV3-2 once TGTGCCAGCAGCCCCGGCACGGGGGGGTATGGCTACACCTTC CASSPGTGGYGYTF
NA TRBJ2-3 TRBV4-1 NA TGCGCCAGCAGCCAAAGGGGAGGGGCGGGGGCAAGCACAGATACGCAGTATTTT CASSQRGGAGASTDTQYF
NA TRBJ2-2 TRBV25-1 NA TGTGCCAGCAGTGAATACGGGGGATGGACCGGGGAGCTGTTTTTT CASSEYGGWTGELFF
TRBD1 TRBJ1-4 TRBV5-1 NA TGCGCCAGCAGCCGCGCAGCGACAGGGGGCCGGGGGGTTAATGAAAAACTGTTTTTT CASSRAATGGRGVNEKLFF
NA TRBJ1-6 TRBV27 NA TGTGCCAGCAGTTCGGGTCAGGGGTGGACTTCACCCCTCCACTTT CASSSGQGWTSPLHF
NA TRBJ1-2 TRBV13 few TGTGCCAGCAGCTTAGGAAGGGGTTTGGAGGGCTACACCTTC CASSLGRGLEGYTF
NA TRBJ1-5 TRBV5-1 NA TGCGCCAGCAGCTTGGCCAACGGGGGGTATAGCAATCAGCCCCAGCATTTT CASSLANGGYSNQPQHF
NA TRBJ2-7 TRBV21-1 NA TGTGCCAGCAGGGCCAAAAGCACTTCGGGACACCTTTACGAGCAGTACTTC CASRAKSTSGHLYEQYF
TRBD1 TRBJ1-5 TRBV2 NA TGTGCCAGCAGTGAACGGACAGGCGGTCAGCCCCAGCATTTT CASSERTGGQPQHF
TRBD1 TRBJ1-5 TRBV19 NA TGTGCCAGTAGTGTTTCGACAGGGGGGAATCAGCCCCAGCATTTT CASSVSTGGNQPQHF
TRBD1 TRBJ2-1 TRBV10-3 few TGTGCCACAGGGGGTTCGGACTCCTACAATGAGCAGTTCTTC CATGGSDSYNEQFF
NA TRBJ2-1 TRBV5-1 NA TGCGCCAGCATCTATAACAATGAGCAGTTCTTC CASIYNNEQFF